The entry below describes one TCR beta chain. Its specificity is unknown. Deletions cut 6 bases from V and 3 bases from J, with 18 bases between. Germline V CDR1 and CDR2: KGHSH, LQKENI. The CDR3 has 15 residues. TCRdb passed the 5' RACE reads through MiXCR, listing each CDR3 protein once. The sample yields about 14,000 distinct CDR3 sequences, 9.5% to 13% seen once. Regarding time point: sample taken at primary tumor resection. Unsorted whole RNA from tumor, nontumor lung or frozen PBMC underwent sequencing. Donation came from around 72 patients with untreated early-stage non-small cell lung cancer. This sample is drawn from a study of spatial heterogeneity in lung cancer. Overall study: Within raw reads, each unique TCR and UMI combination appeared on average more than ten times.

Study outcomes and limitations: There were more appearances of ubiquitous expanded tumor TCRs in blood at resection than at follow-up.

The sample consisted of PBMCs, taken at surgery. The receptor comes from a male donor with early-stage non-small cell lung cancer. The chain joins TRBV18 to TRBJ2-7; either TRBD1 or TRBD2 may supply D (6 bases each). The CDR3 coding sequence is TGTGCCAGCTCCACGGGGGCAGGGGCTAACTACGAGCAGTACTTC. It is translated as CASSTGAGANYEQYF.